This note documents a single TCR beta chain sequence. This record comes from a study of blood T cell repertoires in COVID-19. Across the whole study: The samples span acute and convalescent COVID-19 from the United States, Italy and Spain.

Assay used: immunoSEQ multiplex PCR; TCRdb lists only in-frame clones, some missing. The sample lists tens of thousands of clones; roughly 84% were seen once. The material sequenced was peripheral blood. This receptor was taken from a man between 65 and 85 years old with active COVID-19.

The CDR3 nucleotides are TGTGCCAGCAGCCGTGTGGGGGGTGTGGACTATGGCTACACCTTC. This encodes CASSRVGGVDYGYTF. The chain links TRBV7-8 to TRBJ1-2, with D possibly being TRBD1 (5 bases). This CDR3 has 15 residues. Per germline, CDR1 SGHVS and CDR2 FQNEAQ. Trimming took 5 bases from V and 3 from J, leaving 16 bases between them. Complete variable domain (other parts from reference TRBV7-8 and TRBJ1-2): GAGVSQSPRYKVAKRGQDVALRCDPISGHVSLFWYQQALGQGPEFLTYFQNEAQLDKSGLPSDRFFAERPEGSVSTLKIQRTQQEDSAVYLCASSRVGGVDYGYTFGSGTRLTVV.